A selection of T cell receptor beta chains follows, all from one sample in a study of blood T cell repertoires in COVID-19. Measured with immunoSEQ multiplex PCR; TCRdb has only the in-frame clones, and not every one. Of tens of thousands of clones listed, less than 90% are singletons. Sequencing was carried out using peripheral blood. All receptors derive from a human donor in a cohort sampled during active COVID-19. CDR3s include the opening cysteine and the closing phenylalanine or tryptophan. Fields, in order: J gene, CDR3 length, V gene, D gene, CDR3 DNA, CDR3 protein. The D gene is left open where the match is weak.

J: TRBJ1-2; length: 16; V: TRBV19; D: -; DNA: TGTGCCAGTAGTAAAGAGGGCAGGGGCCTCGACTATGGCTACACCTTC; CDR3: CASSKEGRGLDYGYTF
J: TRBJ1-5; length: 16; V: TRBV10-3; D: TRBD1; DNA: TGTGCCATCAGTGAGAGGGCAGGGGGCGCGGGTCAGCCCCAGCATTTT; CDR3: CAISERAGGAGQPQHF
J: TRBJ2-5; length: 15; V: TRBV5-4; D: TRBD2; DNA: TGTGCCAGCAGCACCAGACTAGCGGGGCAAGAGACCCAGTACTTC; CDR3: CASSTRLAGQETQYF
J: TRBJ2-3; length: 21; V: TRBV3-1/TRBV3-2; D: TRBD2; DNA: TGTGCCAGCAGCCAAGCGTGGCGTCTTAGGACTAGCGGGGGGGCGTCAGATACGCAGTATTTT; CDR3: CASSQAWRLRTSGGASDTQYF
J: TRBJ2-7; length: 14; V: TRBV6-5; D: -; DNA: TGTGCCAGCACCATAAACCAGTACTCCTACGAGCAGTACTTC; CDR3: CASTINQYSYEQYF
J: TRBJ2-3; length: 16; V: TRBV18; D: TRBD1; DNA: TGTGCCAGCTCAACACCTCGGGACAGGACCACAGATACGCAGTATTTT; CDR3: CASSTPRDRTTDTQYF
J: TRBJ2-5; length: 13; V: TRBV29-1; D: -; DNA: TGCAGCGTTAGGTTTGGCTCAGGGGAGACCCAGTACTTC; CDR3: CSVRFGSGETQYF
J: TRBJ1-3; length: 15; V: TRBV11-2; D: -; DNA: TGTGCCAGCAGCTTTGACAGTATCTCTGGAAACACCATATATTTT; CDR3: CASSFDSISGNTIYF
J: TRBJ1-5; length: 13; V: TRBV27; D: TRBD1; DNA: TGTGCCAGCAAGGGGACAGGGGGTCAGCCCCAGCATTTT; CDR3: CASKGTGGQPQHF
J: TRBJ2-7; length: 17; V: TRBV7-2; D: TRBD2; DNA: TGTGCCAGCAGCCTGACTAGCGGGGGGCCACTTCCCTACGAGCAGTACTTC; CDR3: CASSLTSGGPLPYEQYF
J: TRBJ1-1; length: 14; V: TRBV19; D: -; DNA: TGTGCCAGTTCCGCTTCCTTCCAGGGAACTGAAGCTTTCTTT; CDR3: CASSASFQGTEAFF
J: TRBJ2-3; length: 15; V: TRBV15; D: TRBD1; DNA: TGTGCCACCAGCAGAACGGGACAGAGCACAGATACGCAGTATTTT; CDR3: CATSRTGQSTDTQYF
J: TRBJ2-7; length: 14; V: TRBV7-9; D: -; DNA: TGTGCCAGCAGCTTAGGGGGAGTCGCCTACGAGCAGTACTTC; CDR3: CASSLGGVAYEQYF
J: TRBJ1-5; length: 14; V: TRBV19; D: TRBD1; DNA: TGTGCCAGTAGTGGACAGGGGACGCTGGGGCCCCAGCATTTT; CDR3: CASSGQGTLGPQHF
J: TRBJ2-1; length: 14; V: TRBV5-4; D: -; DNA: TGTGCCAGCAGCTCAGTTGGCTTCTACAATGAGCAGTTCTTC; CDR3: CASSSVGFYNEQFF
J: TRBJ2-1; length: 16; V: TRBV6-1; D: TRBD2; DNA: TGTGCCAGCAGTGAAAAGCGGGAGCGTCCGGGGGATGAGCAGTTCTTC; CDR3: CASSEKRERPGDEQFF